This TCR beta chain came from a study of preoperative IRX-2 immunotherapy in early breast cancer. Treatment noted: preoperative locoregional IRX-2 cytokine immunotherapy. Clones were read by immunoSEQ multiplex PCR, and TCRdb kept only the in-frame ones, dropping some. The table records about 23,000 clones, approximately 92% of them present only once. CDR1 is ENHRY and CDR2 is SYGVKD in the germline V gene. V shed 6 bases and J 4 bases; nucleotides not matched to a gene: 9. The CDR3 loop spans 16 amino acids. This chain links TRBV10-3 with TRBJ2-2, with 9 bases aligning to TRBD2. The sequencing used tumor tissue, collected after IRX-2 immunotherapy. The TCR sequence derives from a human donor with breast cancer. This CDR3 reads CAIRDSGRSATGELFF. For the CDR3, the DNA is TGTGCCATCAGGGATAGCGGGAGATCTGCCACCGGGGAGCTGTTTTTT.